The rows below give T cell receptor beta chains drawn from one sample of a study of radiotherapy plus CTLA-4 blockade in lung cancer. Profiling relied on immunoSEQ multiplex PCR, and the TCRdb table lists in-frame clones only, not all of them. The data show approximately 94,000 clones, with 80% to 85% seen just once and 25% held by the top ten. The material sequenced was peripheral blood, taken from a patient treated with radiotherapy plus ipilimumab. All receptors derive from a human donor with non-small cell lung cancer that progressed on radiotherapy plus ipilimumab. Each CDR3 is given with its conserved first and last residue. D genes are given only for firm matches. Clone size is shown for a subset of rows, as once, few, many or a class of expanded clone.

>TRBV2|once|TRBD2|TRBJ2-7
TGTGCCAGCAGAGACAGAGTCGGACTAGCGGGGAGCTCCTACGAGCAGTACTTC
CASRDRVGLAGSSYEQYF
>TRBV15|NA|TRBD2|TRBJ2-1
TGTGCCACCAGCAATAGCGGGAGGCAGTTCTTC
CATSNSGRQFF
>TRBV19|NA|NA|TRBJ2-3
TGTGCCAGTAGTATTGGGGGGGGCTGGACAGATACGCAGTATTTT
CASSIGGGWTDTQYF
>TRBV5-6|NA|NA|TRBJ1-1
TGTGCCAGCAGCATGGGACAATTGAACACTGAAGCTTTCTTT
CASSMGQLNTEAFF
>TRBV11-2|NA|NA|TRBJ2-3
TGTGCCAGCAGCTTAGATAGGAGGGCCCGTGTTTCCACAGATACGCAGTATTTT
CASSLDRRARVSTDTQYF
>TRBV5-4|once|NA|TRBJ1-1
TGTGCCAGCAGCAGGGGGGGACAGAACACTGAAGCTTTCTTT
CASSRGGQNTEAFF
>TRBV7-6|NA|TRBD2|TRBJ2-3
TGTGCCAGCAGCTCGGGACTAGTAACAGATACGCAGTATTTT
CASSSGLVTDTQYF
>TRBV28|few|NA|TRBJ1-2
TGTGCCAGCAGTTTGGTTGGGGGTATAGATGGCTACACCTTC
CASSLVGGIDGYTF
>TRBV4-2|NA|TRBD1|TRBJ2-1
TGTGCCAGCAGCCAAGAGACAGGGAATGAGCAGTTCTTC
CASSQETGNEQFF
>TRBV5-1|NA|NA|TRBJ2-3
TGCGCCAGCAGCTTGCGACCCGGGGTCGGCACAGATACGCAGTATTTT
CASSLRPGVGTDTQYF
>TRBV5-4|NA|TRBD1|TRBJ2-3
TGTGCCAGCAGCACGGGACAGGGGGGCACAGATACGCAGTATTTT
CASSTGQGGTDTQYF
>TRBV7-9|NA|TRBD1|TRBJ1-1
TGTGCCAGCAGCCCGACAGGGGGCTTGGCTGCTTTCTTT
CASSPTGGLAAFF
>TRBV2|NA|TRBD2|TRBJ2-5
TGTGCCAGCTATGCTAGCGGGAGAGCTACCTGGCAAGAGACCCAGTACTTC
CASYASGRATWQETQYF
>TRBV6-5|NA|NA|TRBJ2-2
TGTGCCAGCAGTAAAGGGGTGTACACCGGGGAGCTGTTTTTT
CASSKGVYTGELFF
>TRBV30|NA|TRBD2|TRBJ2-1
TGTGCCTATCAGCGGGATTCCTACAATGAGCAGTTCTTC
CAYQRDSYNEQFF
>TRBV10-2|NA|TRBD2|TRBJ2-2
TGCGCCAGCAGCTCGGGACTAGCGGCCACCGGGGAGCTGTTTTTT
CASSSGLAATGELFF
>TRBV27|NA|TRBD2|TRBJ2-3
TGTGCCAGGTTGCGCGGACGACTAGCAGGGCGAGATACGCAGTATTTT
CARLRGRLAGRDTQYF
>TRBV7-3|NA|TRBD1|TRBJ1-5
TGTGCCAGCAGCTTAGCGGACAGGGCTAGGAATCAGCCCCAGCATTTT
CASSLADRARNQPQHF
>TRBV30|NA|NA|TRBJ2-1
TGTGCCTGGAACCCCGGGACCCCAGGGAATGAGCAGTTCTTC
CAWNPGTPGNEQFF
>TRBV7-6|few|NA|TRBJ2-2
TGTGCCAGCAGCTATCCCGGCCTAACCACCGGGGAGCTGTTTTTT
CASSYPGLTTGELFF
>TRBV27|NA|NA|TRBJ2-3
TGTGCCAGCAGCCTCACAGGGACAGATACGCAGTATTTT
CASSLTGTDTQYF
>TRBV5-4|NA|NA|TRBJ2-2
TGTGCCAGCAGCTTGGTCCAGAAGACCGGGGAGCTGTTTTTT
CASSLVQKTGELFF
>TRBV11-2|NA|NA|TRBJ2-7
TGTGCCAGCAGCCCGGGCTGGGGGGCTGGGCAGTACTTC
CASSPGWGAGQYF
>TRBV5-4|NA|NA|TRBJ1-1
TGTGCCAGCAGCAGCGTTTCTGAAGCTTTCTTT
CASSSVSEAFF
>TRBV7-6|NA|TRBD2|TRBJ2-2
TGTGCCAGCAGCTTAGGTAGCGGGGGCACCGGGGAGCTGTTTTTT
CASSLGSGGTGELFF
>TRBV11-2|NA|NA|TRBJ1-1
TGTGCCAGCAGCTTAGAACAATTCACAGAGGGTTTCTTT
CASSLEQFTEGFF
>TRBV27|NA|NA|TRBJ1-1
TGTGCCAGCAGTGGGGGGGGATTACCTATTGAAGCTTTCTTT
CASSGGGLPIEAFF
>TRBV14|NA|NA|TRBJ2-3
TGTGCCAGCAGCCAAGGAGCTAGCACAGATACGCAGTATTTT
CASSQGASTDTQYF
>TRBV2|NA|NA|TRBJ2-3
TGTGCCAGCAGTGAAGCGCTTGGGTCGGGAGATACGCAGTATTTT
CASSEALGSGDTQYF
>TRBV19|NA|NA|TRBJ1-5
TGTGCCAGTAGTACATGGATGGACGGGATAATCAATCAGCCCCAGCATTTT
CASSTWMDGIINQPQHF
>TRBV6-6|NA|TRBD1|TRBJ2-7
TGTGCCAGCAGACAAGGACAGGGGATTTACGAGCAGTACTTC
CASRQGQGIYEQYF
>TRBV21-1|NA|NA|TRBJ2-5
TGTGCCAGCAGCAAAGGGTCGGGGGGCCACCAAGAGACCCAGTACTTC
CASSKGSGGHQETQYF
>TRBV4-2|NA|TRBD2|TRBJ2-1
TGTGCCAGCGCGGGGGACGGACTAGCGGCTTACAATGAGCAGTTCTTC
CASAGDGLAAYNEQFF
>TRBV19|few|NA|TRBJ1-2
TGTGCCAGTAGCCTCGACATCAGCTATGGCTACACCTTC
CASSLDISYGYTF
>TRBV29-1|NA|TRBD1|TRBJ2-2
TGCAGCGCCCGAAAACCGGGACAGGAGAACACCGGGGAGCTGTTTTTT
CSARKPGQENTGELFF
>TRBV19|NA|NA|TRBJ2-5
TGTGCCAGTAGTATAGCAGAGACCCAGTACTTC
CASSIAETQYF
>TRBV6-6|NA|TRBD1|TRBJ2-7
TGTGCCAGCAGTTACGGGACAGGGGGCCCCTACGAGCAGTACTTC
CASSYGTGGPYEQYF
>TRBV5-4|few|NA|TRBJ2-7
TGTGCCAGCAGCTTGTCGTCCTCCTCCACCTACGAGCAGTACTTC
CASSLSSSSTYEQYF
>TRBV9|NA|NA|TRBJ1-3
TGTGCCAGCAGCGTAGATGGAGGAAACACCATATATTTT
CASSVDGGNTIYF
>TRBV4-1|NA|NA|TRBJ1-5
TGCGCCAGCAGCCAAGGACTGTCTAGCAATCAGCCCCAGCATTTT
CASSQGLSSNQPQHF
>TRBV6-1|NA|NA|TRBJ2-1
TGTGCCAGTGGGGTAACGGGAGTGGGTTACAATGAGCAGTTCTTC
CASGVTGVGYNEQFF
>TRBV15|once|NA|TRBJ1-5
TGTGCCACCAGCAGAAGGGGCAGTGGCAATCAGCCCCAGCATTTT
CATSRRGSGNQPQHF
>TRBV27|few|NA|TRBJ2-7
TGTGCCAGCAGTTATAGTGGGAGCGAGCAGTACTTC
CASSYSGSEQYF
>TRBV5-1|NA|TRBD2|TRBJ2-1
TGCGCCAGCAGCTCACACGTGACTAGCGGGGTTAACAATGAGCAGTTCTTC
CASSSHVTSGVNNEQFF
>TRBV13|NA|NA|TRBJ2-7
TGTGCCAGCAGCTCCCGTGGCTACGAGCAGTACTTC
CASSSRGYEQYF
>TRBV29-1|NA|TRBD1|TRBJ2-1
TGCAGCGTTGAAGTCAGGGGGAGCTACAATGAGCAGTTCTTC
CSVEVRGSYNEQFF
>TRBV28|NA|NA|TRBJ1-3
TGTGCCAGCAGTTTACCCCGGGGACAAGGAAACACCATATATTTT
CASSLPRGQGNTIYF
>TRBV29-1|NA|TRBD1|TRBJ2-1
TGCAGCGTTGAAGGGACAGGGGGCGCCTACAATGAGCAGTTCTTC
CSVEGTGGAYNEQFF